A single sample gave rise to the 9 T cell receptor beta chains below, sequenced in a study of T cell changes during pregnancy in multiple sclerosis. The assay was immunoSEQ multiplex PCR, and TCRdb's table has in-frame clones only and misses some. Among roughly 56,000 clones listed, approximately 88% were seen once. Sequencing was performed on peripheral blood, taken in the first trimester of pregnancy. The receptors derive from a female donor with multiple sclerosis, enrolled in a pregnancy study.

V is TRBV7-9 and J is TRBJ2-1; 11 bases fit TRBD2. This CDR3 is 16 amino acids long. Losses at the gene ends were 5 bases for V and 4 bases for J; bases not matched to a gene: 7. Germline-derived CDR1 and CDR2 are SEHNR and FQNEAQ (reference sequence). The CDR3 reads CASSLGTSGLYNEQFF. The CDR3 DNA sequence: TGTGCCAGCAGCCTGGGGACTAGCGGACTGTACAATGAGCAGTTCTTC.

V and J are TRBV11-2 and TRBJ1-1; 7 bases fit TRBD1. Trimming removed 7 bases from V and 0 bases from J; junction bases left unmatched: 5. Per germline, CDR1 SGHAT and CDR2 FQNNGV. The length of the CDR3 is 14 residues. The CDR3 here is CASNPGQLNTEAFF. The DNA for the CDR3 is TGTGCCAGCAACCCGGGACAGTTGAACACTGAAGCTTTCTTT.

The sample holds one count of this clone. The chain couples TRBV4-1 to TRBJ1-2; D is uncertain. Looked up from germline, CDR1 is MGHRA and CDR2 is YSYEKL. This CDR3 is 14 amino acids long. V gave up 5 bases and J gave up 4 bases, with 14 bases separating them. In DNA form, the CDR3 reads TGCGCCAGCAGCTCCCCGGCGGCACTCTATGGCTACACCTTC. It is translated as CASSSPAALYGYTF.

V is TRBV30 and J is TRBJ2-3, with 7 nucleotides matching TRBD2. CDR1 is GTSNPN, CDR2 SVGIG, per germline (reference sequence). There are 14 residues in the CDR3. The junction had 4 bases not matched to a gene; V was cut back by 4 bases and J by 0 bases. CDR3 in amino acids: CAWNPSGSTDTQYF. For the CDR3, the DNA is TGTGCCTGGAACCCTAGCGGCAGCACAGATACGCAGTATTTT.

This sequence joins TRBV11-1 and TRBJ2-7; TRBD1 aligns across 9 bases. J lost 3 bases, V lost 5 bases, and 11 bases had no gene match. CDR3 length equals 16 residues. The V gene's germline CDR1 is SGHAT and CDR2 FQDESV (reference sequence). The CDR3 reads CASSDEDRGVFYEQYF. In nucleotides, the CDR3 is TGTGCCAGCAGCGATGAAGACAGGGGGGTTTTCTACGAGCAGTACTTC. Combining the CDR3 with reference TRBV11-1 and TRBJ2-7 gives the whole variable domain EAEVAQSPRYKITEKSQAVAFWCDPISGHATLYWYRQILGQGPELLVQFQDESVVDDSQLPKDRFSAERLKGVDSTLKIQPAELGDSAMYLCASSDEDRGVFYEQYFGPGTRLTVT.

The rearrangement links TRBV9 to TRBJ2-1, with 12 bases identical to TRBD2. In germline, CDR1 is SGDLS, CDR2 YYNGEE. The CDR3 contains 17 residues. V gave up 4 bases and J gave up 6 bases; unmatched junction bases: 11. The CDR3 spells CASSIRLAGAPGNEQFF. In DNA form, the CDR3 reads TGTGCCAGCAGCATAAGACTAGCGGGAGCCCCGGGCAATGAGCAGTTCTTC.

This clone has only a few counts. The rearrangement uses TRBV16 and TRBJ2-1; 8 bases match TRBD1. The CDR3 runs to 12 residues. Trimming cost V 4 bases and J 7 bases; bases outside gene matches: 0. CDR1 KGHSY and CDR2 FQNENV come from the germline V gene. The CDR3 loop is CASSRTGNEQFF. The CDR3 region has the DNA TGTGCCAGCAGCCGGACAGGGAATGAGCAGTTCTTC.

In its sample, this clone was seen a few times. This sequence joins TRBV5-1 and TRBJ1-2; 10 nucleotides agree with TRBD1. This CDR3 comprises 14 residues. CDR1 and CDR2 from the germline V gene are SGHRS and YFSETQ. The V and J ends lost 2 bases and 6 bases, in that order; junction bases with no gene match: 4. Written as DNA, the CDR3 is TGCGCCAGCAGCTTCGACAGGGGGCTAGATGGCTACACCTTC. Translation gives CASSFDRGLDGYTF.

The gene calls are TRBV11-2 and TRBJ2-1; 11 bases are shared with TRBD2. This CDR3 contains 17 residues. From germline, CDR1 is SGHAT and CDR2 FQNNGV. Losses at the gene ends were 5 bases for V and 4 bases for J; bases not matched to a gene: 10. CDR3 sequence (DNA): TGTGCCAGCAGCCCCACGGCGGGGACTAGCGGTTACAATGAGCAGTTCTTC. Translating gives CASSPTAGTSGYNEQFF.